The clone carrying this TCR beta chain has a handful of counts. Its target is not known. The data stem from a study of blood T cells in healthy people across ages. Regarding the study as a whole: Comparison with aged donors showed that long-lived donors had more naive CD4+ cells and higher diversity. Diversity estimates from one million T cells were considered underestimates.

A second PCR, run for 7 to 11 cycles, used a sample-barcoded 5' primer plus a J-beta primer mix. All cDNA molecules were each tagged by a template-switch adaptor with 12 random nucleotides. Each CDR3 protein gets one entry after TCRdb re-called the 5' RACE reads with MiXCR. The sample shows 650,000 to 800,000 distinct CDR3 sequences, around 43% of them seen only once. CDR1 and CDR2 from the germline V gene are KGHDR and SFDVKD. This CDR3 region has 17 residues. Trimming removed 4 bases from V and 1 base from J; junction bases left unmatched: 7. The chain employs TRBV24-1 and TRBJ1-5; 9 bases map to TRBD1. Sequenced input: blood. The sequence came from a man aged 60-69 years in good health. CDR3 sequence (DNA): TGTGCCACCAGTGACGAAAAAGGGACAGGGAGCAATCAGCCCCAGCATTTT. Translation gives CATSDEKGTGSNQPQHF.